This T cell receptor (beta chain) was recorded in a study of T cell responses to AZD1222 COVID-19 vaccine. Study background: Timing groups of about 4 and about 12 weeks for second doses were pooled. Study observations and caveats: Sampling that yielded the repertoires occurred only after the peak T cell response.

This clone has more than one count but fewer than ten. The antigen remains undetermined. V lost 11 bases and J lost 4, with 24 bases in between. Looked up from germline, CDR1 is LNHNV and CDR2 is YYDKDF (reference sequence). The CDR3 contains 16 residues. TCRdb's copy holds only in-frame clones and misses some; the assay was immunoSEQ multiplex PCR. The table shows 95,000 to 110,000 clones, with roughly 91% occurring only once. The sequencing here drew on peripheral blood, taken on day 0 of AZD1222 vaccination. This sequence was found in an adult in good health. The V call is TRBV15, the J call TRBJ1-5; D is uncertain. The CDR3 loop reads CAPPLRAREENQPQHF. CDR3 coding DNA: TGTGCCCCGCCACTAAGAGCCCGGGAGGAAAATCAGCCCCAGCATTTT. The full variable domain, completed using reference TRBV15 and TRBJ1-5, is DAMVIQNPRYQVTQFGKPVTLSCSQTLNHNVMYWYQQKSSQAPKLLFHYYDKDFNNEADTPDNFQSRRPNTSFCFLDIRSPGLGDTAMYLCAPPLRAREENQPQHFGDGTRLSIL.